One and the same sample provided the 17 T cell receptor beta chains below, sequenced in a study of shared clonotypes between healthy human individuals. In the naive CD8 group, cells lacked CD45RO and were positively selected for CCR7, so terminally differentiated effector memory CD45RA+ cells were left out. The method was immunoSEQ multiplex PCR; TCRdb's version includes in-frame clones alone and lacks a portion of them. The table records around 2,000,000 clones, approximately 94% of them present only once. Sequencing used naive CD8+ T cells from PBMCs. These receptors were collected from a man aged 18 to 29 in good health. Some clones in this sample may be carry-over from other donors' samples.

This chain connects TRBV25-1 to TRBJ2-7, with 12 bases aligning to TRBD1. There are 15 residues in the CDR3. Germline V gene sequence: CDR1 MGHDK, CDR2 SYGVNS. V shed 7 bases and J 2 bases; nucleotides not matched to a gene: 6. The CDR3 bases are TGTGCCAGCAAGCCCGGGACAGGGGGCCCCTACGAGCAGTACTTC. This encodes CASKPGTGGPYEQYF.

For the CDR3, the DNA is TGTGCCAGCAGCTCAGGAAGTCGTAAGAATGAGCAGTTCTTC. The encoded protein is CASSSGSRKNEQFF. The genes are TRBV11-3 and TRBJ2-1; D uncertain. This CDR3 has 14 amino acids. Germline lookup yields CDR1 SGHNT and CDR2 YENEEA. V was pared by 4 bases and J by 7 bases, with 14 bases between.

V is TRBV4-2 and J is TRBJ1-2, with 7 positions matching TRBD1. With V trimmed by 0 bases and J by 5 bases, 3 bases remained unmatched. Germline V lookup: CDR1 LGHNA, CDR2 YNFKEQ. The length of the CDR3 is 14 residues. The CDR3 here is CASSQDRDSYGYTF. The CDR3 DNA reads TGTGCCAGCAGCCAAGATCGGGACAGTTATGGCTACACCTTC.

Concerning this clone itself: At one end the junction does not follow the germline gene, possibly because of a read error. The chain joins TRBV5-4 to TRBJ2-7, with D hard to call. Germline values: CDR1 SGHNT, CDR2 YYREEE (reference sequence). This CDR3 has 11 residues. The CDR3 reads CASSLGAESSF. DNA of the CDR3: TGTGCCAGCAGCTTGGGGGCAGAAAGTAGCTTC.

As DNA, the CDR3 is TGTGCCAGTAGTCCGGCTGGGGGGACCCAGTACTTC. It encodes CASSPAGGTQYF. V usage is TRBV19 and J usage is TRBJ2-5; TRBD1 or TRBD2 may be the D gene (5 bases each). There are 12 residues in the CDR3. Germline CDR1 reads LNHDA; CDR2 reads SQIVND (reference sequence). V was clipped by 5 bases and J by 7 bases, with 11 bases between them. Full variable domain (missing parts from reference TRBV19 and TRBJ2-5): DGGITQSPKYLFRKEGQNVTLSCEQNLNHDAMYWYRQDPGQGLRLIYYSQIVNDFQKGDIAEGYSVSREKKESFPLTVTSAQKNPTAFYLCASSPAGGTQYFGPGTRLLVL.

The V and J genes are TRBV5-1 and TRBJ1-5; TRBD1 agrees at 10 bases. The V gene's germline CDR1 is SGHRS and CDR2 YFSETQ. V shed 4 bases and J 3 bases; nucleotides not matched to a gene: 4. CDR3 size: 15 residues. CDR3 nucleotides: TGCGCCAGCAGCCCCGGGACAGGGGACAATCAGCCCCAGCATTTT. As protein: CASSPGTGDNQPQHF.

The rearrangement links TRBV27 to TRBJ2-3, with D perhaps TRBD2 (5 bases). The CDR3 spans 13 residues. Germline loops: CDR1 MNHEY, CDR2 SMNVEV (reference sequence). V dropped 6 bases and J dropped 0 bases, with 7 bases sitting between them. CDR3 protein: CASRSGSTDTQYF. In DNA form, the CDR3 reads TGTGCCAGCAGGTCGGGAAGCACAGATACGCAGTATTTT.

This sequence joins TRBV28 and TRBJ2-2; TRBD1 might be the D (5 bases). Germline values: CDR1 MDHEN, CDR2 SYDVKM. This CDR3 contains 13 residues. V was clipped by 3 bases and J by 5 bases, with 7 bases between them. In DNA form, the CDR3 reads TGTGCCAGCAGTTTCAGGGTTACCGGGGAGCTGTTTTTT. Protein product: CASSFRVTGELFF.

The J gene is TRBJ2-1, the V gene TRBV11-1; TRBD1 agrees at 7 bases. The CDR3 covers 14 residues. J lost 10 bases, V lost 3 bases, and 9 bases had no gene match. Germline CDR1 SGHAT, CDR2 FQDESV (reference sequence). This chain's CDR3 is CASSFMTGQLEQFF. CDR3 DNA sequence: TGTGCCAGCAGCTTTATGACAGGGCAATTGGAGCAGTTCTTC.

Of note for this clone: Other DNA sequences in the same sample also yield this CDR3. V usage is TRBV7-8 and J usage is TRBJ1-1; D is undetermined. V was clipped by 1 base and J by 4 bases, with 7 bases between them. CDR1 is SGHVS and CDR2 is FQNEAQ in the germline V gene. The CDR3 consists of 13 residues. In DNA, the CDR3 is TGTGCCAGCAGCTTAGGCGGCCGCACTGAAGCTTTCTTT. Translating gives CASSLGGRTEAFF.

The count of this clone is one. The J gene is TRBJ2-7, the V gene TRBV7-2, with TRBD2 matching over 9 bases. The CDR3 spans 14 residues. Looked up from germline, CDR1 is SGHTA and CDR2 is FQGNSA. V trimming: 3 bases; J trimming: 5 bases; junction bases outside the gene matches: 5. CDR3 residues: CASSLGLAPNEQYF. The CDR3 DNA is TGTGCCAGCAGCTTGGGACTAGCTCCAAACGAGCAGTACTTC.

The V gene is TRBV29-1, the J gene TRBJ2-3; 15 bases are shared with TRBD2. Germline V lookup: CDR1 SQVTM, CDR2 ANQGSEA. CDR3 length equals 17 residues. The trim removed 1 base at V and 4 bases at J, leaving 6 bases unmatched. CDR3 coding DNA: TGCAGCGTTGAAGGCGGACTAGCGGGAGGGCGGGCAGATACGCAGTATTTT. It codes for CSVEGGLAGGRADTQYF.

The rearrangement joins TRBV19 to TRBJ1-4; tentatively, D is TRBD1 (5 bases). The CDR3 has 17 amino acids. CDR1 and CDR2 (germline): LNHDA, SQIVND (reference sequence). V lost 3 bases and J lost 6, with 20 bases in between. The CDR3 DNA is TGTGCCAGTAGTATCCCCTCTTCATACACCAGGGATGAAAAACTGTTTTTT. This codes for CASSIPSSYTRDEKLFF.

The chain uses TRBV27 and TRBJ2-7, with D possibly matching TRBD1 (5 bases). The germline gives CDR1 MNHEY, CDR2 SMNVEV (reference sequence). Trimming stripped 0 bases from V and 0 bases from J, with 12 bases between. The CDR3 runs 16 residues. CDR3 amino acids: CASSLSWGVSSYEQYF. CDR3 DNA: TGTGCCAGCAGTTTATCGTGGGGCGTAAGCTCCTACGAGCAGTACTTC.

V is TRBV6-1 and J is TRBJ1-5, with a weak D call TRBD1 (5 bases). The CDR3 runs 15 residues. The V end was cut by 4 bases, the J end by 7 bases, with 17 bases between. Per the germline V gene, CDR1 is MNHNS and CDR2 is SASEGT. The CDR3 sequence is CASSGNWPGGQPQHF. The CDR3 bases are TGTGCCAGCAGTGGAAATTGGCCCGGGGGGCAGCCCCAGCATTTT.

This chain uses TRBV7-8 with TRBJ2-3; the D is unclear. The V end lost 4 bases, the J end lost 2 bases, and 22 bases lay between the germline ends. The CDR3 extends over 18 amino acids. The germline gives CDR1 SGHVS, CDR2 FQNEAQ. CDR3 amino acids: CASSSNSPFGFTTDTQYF. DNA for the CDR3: TGTGCCAGCAGCTCAAACAGCCCCTTCGGATTTACCACAGATACGCAGTATTTT.

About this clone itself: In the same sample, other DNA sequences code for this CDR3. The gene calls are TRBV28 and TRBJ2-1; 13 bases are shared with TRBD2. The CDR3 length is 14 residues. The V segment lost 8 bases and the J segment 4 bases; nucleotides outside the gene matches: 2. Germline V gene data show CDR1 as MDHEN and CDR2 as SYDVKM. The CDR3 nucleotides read TGTGCCAGCTCGGGACTAGCGGGGTACAATGAGCAGTTCTTC. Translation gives CASSGLAGYNEQFF. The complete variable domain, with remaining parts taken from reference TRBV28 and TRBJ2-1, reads DVKVTQSSRYLVKRTGEKVFLECVQDMDHENMFWYRQDPGLGLRLIYFSYDVKMKEKGDIPEGYSVSREKKERFSLILESASTNQTSMYLCASSGLAGYNEQFFGPGTRLTVL.